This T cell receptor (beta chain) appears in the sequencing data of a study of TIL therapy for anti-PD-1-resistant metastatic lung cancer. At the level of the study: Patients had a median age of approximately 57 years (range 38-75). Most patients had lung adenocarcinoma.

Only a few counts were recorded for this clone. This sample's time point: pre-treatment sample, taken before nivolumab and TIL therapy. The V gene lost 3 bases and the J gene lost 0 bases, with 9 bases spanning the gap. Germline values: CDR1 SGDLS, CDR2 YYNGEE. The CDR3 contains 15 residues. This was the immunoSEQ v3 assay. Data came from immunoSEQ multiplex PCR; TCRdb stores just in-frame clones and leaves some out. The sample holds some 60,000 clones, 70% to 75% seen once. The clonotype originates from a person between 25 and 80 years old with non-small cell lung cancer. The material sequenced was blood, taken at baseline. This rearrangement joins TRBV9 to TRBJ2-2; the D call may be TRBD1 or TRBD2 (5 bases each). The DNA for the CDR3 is TGTGCCAGCAGCGGGGGACCGACGAACACCGGGGAGCTGTTTTTT. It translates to CASSGGPTNTGELFF.